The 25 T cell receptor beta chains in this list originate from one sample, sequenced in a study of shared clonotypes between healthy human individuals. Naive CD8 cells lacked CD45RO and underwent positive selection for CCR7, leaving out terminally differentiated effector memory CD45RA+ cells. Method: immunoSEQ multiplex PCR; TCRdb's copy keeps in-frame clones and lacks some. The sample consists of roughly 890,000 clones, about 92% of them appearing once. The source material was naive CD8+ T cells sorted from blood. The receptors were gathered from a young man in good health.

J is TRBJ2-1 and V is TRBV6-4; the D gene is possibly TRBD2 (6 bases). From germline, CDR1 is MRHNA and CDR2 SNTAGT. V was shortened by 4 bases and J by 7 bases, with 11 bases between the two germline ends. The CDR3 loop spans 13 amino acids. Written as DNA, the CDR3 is TGTGCCAGCAGTGTGTCTAGCGATAATGAGCAGTTCTTC. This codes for CASSVSSDNEQFF.

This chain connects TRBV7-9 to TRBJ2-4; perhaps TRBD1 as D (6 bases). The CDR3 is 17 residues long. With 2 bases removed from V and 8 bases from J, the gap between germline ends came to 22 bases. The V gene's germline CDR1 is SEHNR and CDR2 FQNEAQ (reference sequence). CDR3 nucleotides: TGTGCCAGCAGCTTATATGAGGGGCTCATTCCAGGGGACATTCAGTACTTC. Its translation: CASSLYEGLIPGDIQYF.

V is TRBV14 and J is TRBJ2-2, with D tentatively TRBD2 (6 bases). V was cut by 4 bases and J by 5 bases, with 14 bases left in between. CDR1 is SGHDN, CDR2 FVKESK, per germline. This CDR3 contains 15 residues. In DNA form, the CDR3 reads TGTGCCAGCAGCCTGCCCAGTGGGGGGACCGGGGAGCTGTTTTTT. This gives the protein CASSLPSGGTGELFF.

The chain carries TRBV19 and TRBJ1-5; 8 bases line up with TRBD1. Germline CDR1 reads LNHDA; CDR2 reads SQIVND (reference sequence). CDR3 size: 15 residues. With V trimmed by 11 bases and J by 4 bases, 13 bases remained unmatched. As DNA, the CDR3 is TGTGCCTGCGCGAAATCGACAGGGGAGAATCAGCCCCAGCATTTT. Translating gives CACAKSTGENQPQHF. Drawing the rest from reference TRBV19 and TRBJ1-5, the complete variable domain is DGGITQSPKYLFRKEGQNVTLSCEQNLNHDAMYWYRQDPGQGLRLIYYSQIVNDFQKGDIAEGYSVSREKKESFPLTVTSAQKNPTAFYLCACAKSTGENQPQHFGDGTRLSIL.

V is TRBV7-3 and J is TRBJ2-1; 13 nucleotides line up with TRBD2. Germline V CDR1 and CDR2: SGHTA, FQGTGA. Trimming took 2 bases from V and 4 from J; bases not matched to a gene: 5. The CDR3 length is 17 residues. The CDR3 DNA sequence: TGTGCCAGCAGCTTAGGGACTAGCGGGATGATATACAATGAGCAGTTCTTC. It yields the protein CASSLGTSGMIYNEQFF. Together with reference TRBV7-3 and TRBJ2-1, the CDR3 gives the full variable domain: GAGVSQTPSNKVTEKGKYVELRCDPISGHTALYWYRQSLGQGPEFLIYFQGTGAADDSGLPNDRFFAVRPEGSVSTLKIQRTERGDSAVYLCASSLGTSGMIYNEQFFGPGTRLTVL.

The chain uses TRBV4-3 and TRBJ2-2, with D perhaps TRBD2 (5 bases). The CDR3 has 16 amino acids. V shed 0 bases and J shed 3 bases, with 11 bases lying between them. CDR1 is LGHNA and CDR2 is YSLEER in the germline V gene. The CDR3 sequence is CASSQDLASDTGELFF. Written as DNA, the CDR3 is TGCGCCAGCAGCCAAGATCTAGCTTCAGACACCGGGGAGCTGTTTTTT.

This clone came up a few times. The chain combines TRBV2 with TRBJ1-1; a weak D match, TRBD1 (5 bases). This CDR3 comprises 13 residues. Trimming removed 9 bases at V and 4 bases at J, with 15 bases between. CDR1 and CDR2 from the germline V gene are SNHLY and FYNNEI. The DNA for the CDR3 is TGTGCCAGGATACTCGTGCAGGGCACTGAAGCTTTCTTT. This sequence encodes CARILVQGTEAFF. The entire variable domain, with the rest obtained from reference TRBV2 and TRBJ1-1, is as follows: EPEVTQTPSHQVTQMGQEVILRCVPISNHLYFYWYRQILGQKVEFLVSFYNNEISEKSEIFDDQFSVERPDGSNFTLKIRSTKLEDSAMYFCARILVQGTEAFFGQGTRLTVV.

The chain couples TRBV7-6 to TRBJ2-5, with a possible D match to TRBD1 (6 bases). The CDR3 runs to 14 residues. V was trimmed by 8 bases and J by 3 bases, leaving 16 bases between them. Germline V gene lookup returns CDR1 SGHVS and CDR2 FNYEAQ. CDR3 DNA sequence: TGTGCCAGCGGATCCCGGGACACAGAAGAGACCCAGTACTTC. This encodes CASGSRDTEETQYF.

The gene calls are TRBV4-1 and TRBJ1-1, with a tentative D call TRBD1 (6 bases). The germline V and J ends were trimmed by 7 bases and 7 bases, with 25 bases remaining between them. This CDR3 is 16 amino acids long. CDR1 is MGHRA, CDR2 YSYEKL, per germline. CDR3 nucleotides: TGCGCCAGCACACAGCGTTGGGGGCAGGGGTTTGATGAAGCTTTCTTT. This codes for CASTQRWGQGFDEAFF.

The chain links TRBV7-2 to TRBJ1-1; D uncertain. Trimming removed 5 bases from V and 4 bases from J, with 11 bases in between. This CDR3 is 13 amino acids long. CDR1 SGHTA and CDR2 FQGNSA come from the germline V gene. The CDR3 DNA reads TGTGCCAGCAGCCCCCCCCGAGCCACTGAAGCTTTCTTT. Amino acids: CASSPPRATEAFF.

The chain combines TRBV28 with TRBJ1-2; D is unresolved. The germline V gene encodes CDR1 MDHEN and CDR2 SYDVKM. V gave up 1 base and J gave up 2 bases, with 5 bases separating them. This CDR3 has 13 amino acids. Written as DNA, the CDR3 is TGTGCCAGCAGTTTATTCCGGAACTATGGCTACACCTTC. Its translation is CASSLFRNYGYTF.

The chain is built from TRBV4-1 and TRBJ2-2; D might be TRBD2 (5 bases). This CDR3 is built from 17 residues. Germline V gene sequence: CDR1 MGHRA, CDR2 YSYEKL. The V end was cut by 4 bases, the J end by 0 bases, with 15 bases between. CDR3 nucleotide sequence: TGCGCCAGCAGCCCCTTGGGAACGGGGTCGAACACCGGGGAGCTGTTTTTT. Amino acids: CASSPLGTGSNTGELFF.

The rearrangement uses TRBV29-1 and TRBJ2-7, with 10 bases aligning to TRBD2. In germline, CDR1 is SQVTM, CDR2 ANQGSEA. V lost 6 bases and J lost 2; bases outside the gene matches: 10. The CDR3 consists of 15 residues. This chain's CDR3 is CSVDSPAGGPYEQYF. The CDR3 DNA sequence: TGCAGCGTCGATAGCCCAGCGGGAGGGCCCTACGAGCAGTACTTC.

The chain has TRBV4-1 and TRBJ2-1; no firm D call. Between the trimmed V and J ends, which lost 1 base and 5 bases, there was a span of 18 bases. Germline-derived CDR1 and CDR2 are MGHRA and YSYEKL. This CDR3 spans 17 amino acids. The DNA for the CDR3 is TGCGCCAGCAGCCAAGGAGAGCGCCTCAGCCCCCACAATGAGCAGTTCTTC. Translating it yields CASSQGERLSPHNEQFF.

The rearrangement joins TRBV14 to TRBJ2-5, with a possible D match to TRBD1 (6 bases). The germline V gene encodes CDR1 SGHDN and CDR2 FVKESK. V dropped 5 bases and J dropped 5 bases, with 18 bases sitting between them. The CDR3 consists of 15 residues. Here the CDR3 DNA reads TGTGCCAGCAGCAAACCAGGACAGCGTAGGGAGACCCAGTACTTC. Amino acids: CASSKPGQRRETQYF.

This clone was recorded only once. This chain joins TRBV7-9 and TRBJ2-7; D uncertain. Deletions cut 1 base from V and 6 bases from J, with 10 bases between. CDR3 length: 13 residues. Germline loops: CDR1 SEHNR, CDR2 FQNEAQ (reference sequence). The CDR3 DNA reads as TGTGCCAGCAGCTTAGTTGTTTCGTCCGAGCAGTACTTC. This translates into CASSLVVSSEQYF.

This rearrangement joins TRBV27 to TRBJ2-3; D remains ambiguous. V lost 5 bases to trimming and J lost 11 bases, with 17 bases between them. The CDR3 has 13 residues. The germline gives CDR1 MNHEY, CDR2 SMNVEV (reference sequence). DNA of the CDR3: TGTGCCAGCAGTCCCCTCTCGGCAGGAAAGCAGTATTTT. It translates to CASSPLSAGKQYF.

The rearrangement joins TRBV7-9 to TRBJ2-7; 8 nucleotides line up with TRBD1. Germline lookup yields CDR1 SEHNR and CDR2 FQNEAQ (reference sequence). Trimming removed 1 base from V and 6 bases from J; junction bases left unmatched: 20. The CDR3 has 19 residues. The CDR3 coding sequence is TGTGCCAGCAGCTTAGACCGAAGCCTGCGTGGGGACAGGCCCTCCGAGCAGTACTTC. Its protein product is CASSLDRSLRGDRPSEQYF.

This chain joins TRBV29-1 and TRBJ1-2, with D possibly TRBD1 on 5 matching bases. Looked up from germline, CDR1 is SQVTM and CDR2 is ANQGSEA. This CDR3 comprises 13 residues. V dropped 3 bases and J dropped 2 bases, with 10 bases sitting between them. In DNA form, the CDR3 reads TGCAGCGTTGACCTGACAGCAAACTATGGCTACACCTTC. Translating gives CSVDLTANYGYTF.

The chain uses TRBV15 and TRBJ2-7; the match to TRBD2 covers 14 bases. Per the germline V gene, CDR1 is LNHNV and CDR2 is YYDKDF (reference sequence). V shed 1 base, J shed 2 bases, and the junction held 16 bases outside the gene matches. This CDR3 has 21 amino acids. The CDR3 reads CATSRVRNPGTSGRVAYEQYF. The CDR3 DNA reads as TGTGCCACCAGCAGAGTTCGGAACCCCGGGACTAGCGGGAGAGTGGCCTACGAGCAGTACTTC.

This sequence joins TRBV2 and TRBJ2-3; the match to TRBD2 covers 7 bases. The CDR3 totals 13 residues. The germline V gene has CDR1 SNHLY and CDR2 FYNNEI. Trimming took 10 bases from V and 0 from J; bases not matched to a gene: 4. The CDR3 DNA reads TGTGCCACCCAGCGGGGTAGCACAGATACGCAGTATTTT. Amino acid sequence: CATQRGSTDTQYF.

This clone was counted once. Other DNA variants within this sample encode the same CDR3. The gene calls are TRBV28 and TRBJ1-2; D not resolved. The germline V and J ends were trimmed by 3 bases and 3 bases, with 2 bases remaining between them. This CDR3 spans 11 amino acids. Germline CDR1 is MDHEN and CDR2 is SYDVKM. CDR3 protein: CASSLYYGYTF. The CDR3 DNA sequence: TGTGCCAGCAGTTTGTACTATGGCTACACCTTC.

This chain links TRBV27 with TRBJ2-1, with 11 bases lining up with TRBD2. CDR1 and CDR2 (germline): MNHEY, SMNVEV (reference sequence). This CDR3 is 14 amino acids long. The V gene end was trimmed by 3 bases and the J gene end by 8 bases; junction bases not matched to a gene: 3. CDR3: CASSFSGRADEQFF. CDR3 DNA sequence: TGTGCCAGCAGTTTTAGCGGGAGGGCTGATGAGCAGTTCTTC.

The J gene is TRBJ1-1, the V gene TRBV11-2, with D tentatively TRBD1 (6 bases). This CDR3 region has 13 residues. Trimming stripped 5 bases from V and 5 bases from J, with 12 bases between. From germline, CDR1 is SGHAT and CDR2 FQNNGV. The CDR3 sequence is CASSPDRRTEAFF. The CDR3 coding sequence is TGTGCCAGCAGCCCGGACAGAAGAACTGAAGCTTTCTTT.

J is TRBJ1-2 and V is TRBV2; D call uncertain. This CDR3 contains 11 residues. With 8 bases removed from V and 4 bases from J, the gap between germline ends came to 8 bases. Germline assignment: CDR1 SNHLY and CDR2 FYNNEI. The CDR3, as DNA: TGTGCCAGCCCGACAATCTATGGCTACACCTTC. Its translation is CASPTIYGYTF.